One and the same sample provided the 19 T cell receptor beta chains below, sequenced in a study of shared T cell receptors in the human thymus. The data were produced by immunoSEQ multiplex PCR, yet TCRdb's version contains in-frame clones alone and is incomplete. The repertoire holds 500,000 to 850,000 clones, with around 87% as singletons. The data also belong to a second study, concerning human thymus T cells.

Sequencing was carried out using thymocytes. These receptors were collected from a boy under three years old with a congenital heart defect.

This clone was detected only a few times. The V gene is TRBV7-6, the J gene TRBJ2-7, with 12 bases that match TRBD2. The ends lost 3 bases at V and 5 bases at J; junction bases unmatched: 5. Germline V gene data show CDR1 as SGHVS and CDR2 as FNYEAQ. The CDR3 loop spans 15 amino acids. The CDR3 DNA reads TGTGCCAGCAGCTTCCTAGCGGGAGGGTGGCACGAGCAGTACTTC. Amino acids: CASSFLAGGWHEQYF.

The V call is TRBV5-8, the J call TRBJ2-3, with 10 bases matching TRBD1. In germline, CDR1 is SGHTS, CDR2 YDEGEE. Trimming at V came to 6 bases and at J to 4 bases, leaving 8 bases not matched to a gene. The CDR3 has 15 residues. In DNA form, the CDR3 reads TGTGCCAGCACCGGTGACAGGGGGCGTGCAGATACGCAGTATTTT. This sequence encodes CASTGDRGRADTQYF.

J is TRBJ1-4 and V is TRBV7-2; a weak D match, TRBD1 (5 bases). Trimming stripped 5 bases from V and 4 bases from J, with 14 bases between. The CDR3 is 15 residues long. Germline V gene data show CDR1 as SGHTA and CDR2 as FQGNSA. This chain's CDR3 is CASSPPGGSNEKLFF. Here the CDR3 DNA reads TGTGCCAGCAGCCCCCCGGGGGGTAGTAATGAAAAACTGTTTTTT.

This chain joins TRBV28 and TRBJ1-1; 8 bases line up with TRBD1. Germline lookup yields CDR1 MDHEN and CDR2 SYDVKM. Germline trimming cut 11 bases from V and 1 base from J; bases unmatched to any gene: 24. The CDR3 is 19 amino acids. The CDR3 loop reads CASVNRGDEVVWANTEAFF. The CDR3 coding sequence is TGTGCCTCCGTAAACAGGGGGGACGAGGTAGTCTGGGCGAACACTGAAGCTTTCTTT.

The chain uses TRBV14 and TRBJ2-2, with D uncertain. Germline-derived CDR1 and CDR2 are SGHDN and FVKESK. CDR3 size: 15 residues. V lost 1 base and J 5 bases, leaving 11 bases between the germline ends. This CDR3 is CASSQVEEKTGELFF. CDR3 sequence (DNA): TGTGCCAGCAGCCAAGTAGAGGAGAAAACCGGGGAGCTGTTTTTT. Complete variable domain (other parts from reference TRBV14 and TRBJ2-2): EAGVTQFPSHSVIEKGQTVTLRCDPISGHDNLYWYRRVMGKEIKFLLHFVKESKQDESGMPNNRFLAERTGGTYSTLKVQPAELEDSGVYFCASSQVEEKTGELFFGEGSRLTVL.

In DNA, the CDR3 is TGCGCCAGCAGCCAAACGTCGCAGGTAGGGGACAATGAGCAGTTCTTC. Protein: CASSQTSQVGDNEQFF. V and J are TRBV4-3 and TRBJ2-1; TRBD1 might be the D (5 bases). The CDR3 totals 16 residues. CDR1 is LGHNA, CDR2 YSLEER, per germline. Trimming cost V 2 bases and J 5 bases, with 16 bases left between them.

This chain connects TRBV5-1 to TRBJ2-3; TRBD2 might be the D (5 bases). Germline CDR1 reads SGHRS; CDR2 reads YFSETQ. Between the trimmed V and J ends, which lost 1 base and 1 base, there was a span of 13 bases. This CDR3 has 16 residues. The CDR3 DNA is TGCGCCAGCAGCTTGTATGGAAAGGGAGGCACAGATACGCAGTATTTT. Translated: CASSLYGKGGTDTQYF.

The CDR3 here is CASSYTGKIQETQYF. In DNA, the CDR3 is TGTGCCAGCAGTTACACAGGGAAGATCCAAGAGACCCAGTACTTC. The V gene is TRBV6-5, the J gene TRBJ2-5, with D possibly being TRBD1 (6 bases). V lost 2 bases to trimming and J lost 1 base, with 11 bases between them. Germline V lookup: CDR1 MNHEY, CDR2 SVGAGI. The CDR3 consists of 15 residues.

This chain links TRBV7-9 with TRBJ2-7, with 7 bases lining up with TRBD2. CDR3 length equals 12 residues. Germline lookup yields CDR1 SEHNR and CDR2 FQNEAQ (reference sequence). Trimming took 6 bases from V and 3 from J; bases not matched to a gene: 2. DNA of the CDR3: TGTGCCAGCAGGACGGGAGGCTACGAGCAGTACTTC. This translates into CASRTGGYEQYF.

The chain employs TRBV5-5 and TRBJ2-7; 7 positions agree with TRBD2. Germline V gene lookup returns CDR1 SGHKS and CDR2 YYEKEE (reference sequence). This CDR3 is built from 14 residues. V shed 2 bases, J shed 6 bases, and the junction held 8 bases outside the gene matches. The CDR3 nucleotides read TGTGCCAGCAGCTTAAGCGGGACGGGAGGCGAGCAGTACTTC. Protein sequence: CASSLSGTGGEQYF.

The rearrangement links TRBV15 to TRBJ2-1; tentative D call: TRBD1 (5 bases). With 0 bases removed from V and 2 bases from J, the gap between germline ends came to 14 bases. The CDR3 spans 17 residues. Germline loops: CDR1 LNHNV, CDR2 YYDKDF (reference sequence). The CDR3 DNA sequence: TGTGCCACCAGCAGAGAGAACTCAGGGCACACCTACAATGAGCAGTTCTTC. Protein sequence: CATSRENSGHTYNEQFF.

The chain carries TRBV7-2 and TRBJ2-3; D is uncertain. Trimming removed 5 bases at V and 4 bases at J, with 10 bases between. The germline V gene encodes CDR1 SGHTA and CDR2 FQGNSA. CDR3 length: 13 amino acids. The CDR3 sequence is CASSLYNPDTQYF. The CDR3 DNA reads TGTGCCAGCAGCCTCTATAACCCAGATACGCAGTATTTT.

The chain links TRBV10-3 to TRBJ2-7; no definite D call. The CDR3 runs 12 residues. Trimming took off 8 bases at V and 2 bases at J, with 10 bases between the two ends. Looked up from germline, CDR1 is ENHRY and CDR2 is SYGVKD. In DNA, the CDR3 is TGTGCCATCCGGTCGCCTGCCTACGAGCAGTACTTC. The encoded protein is CAIRSPAYEQYF.

This chain connects TRBV6-6 to TRBJ1-5, with D hard to call. Germline CDR1 MNHNY, CDR2 SVGAGI (reference sequence). CDR3 length: 15 residues. Trimming left V 7 bases short and J 6 bases short, with 19 bases between. The CDR3 DNA is TGTGCCAGCACCTCGGACGGAGGACGGGCTCAGCCCCAGCATTTT. This codes for CASTSDGGRAQPQHF.

The chain employs TRBV28 and TRBJ1-5; D ambiguous. The CDR3 is 12 amino acids. Germline V CDR1 and CDR2: MDHEN, SYDVKM. The V gene lost 5 bases and the J gene lost 3 bases, with 5 bases spanning the gap. Here the CDR3 DNA reads TGTGCCAGCAGTGGGCTCAATCAGCCCCAGCATTTT. This codes for CASSGLNQPQHF. Filled out from reference TRBV28 and TRBJ1-5, the complete variable domain reads DVKVTQSSRYLVKRTGEKVFLECVQDMDHENMFWYRQDPGLGLRLIYFSYDVKMKEKGDIPEGYSVSREKKERFSLILESASTNQTSMYLCASSGLNQPQHFGDGTRLSIL.

The chain recombines TRBV7-2 with TRBJ2-7; 8 nucleotides match TRBD1. Germline V gene sequence: CDR1 SGHTA, CDR2 FQGNSA. V shed 2 bases and J 6 bases; nucleotides not matched to a gene: 9. The CDR3 is made up of 15 amino acids. The CDR3 DNA sequence: TGTGCCAGCAGCTTAATAGGTGACAGGGGCTTCGAGCAGTACTTC. Amino acids: CASSLIGDRGFEQYF.

The genes are TRBV19 and TRBJ2-1; D perhaps matches TRBD1 (5 bases). Per the germline V gene, CDR1 is LNHDA and CDR2 is SQIVND (reference sequence). V dropped 7 bases and J dropped 0 bases, with 13 bases sitting between them. CDR3 length: 15 amino acids. CDR3 amino acids: CASTPTARSYNEQFF. The CDR3 DNA is TGTGCCAGTACCCCGACAGCCCGCTCCTACAATGAGCAGTTCTTC.

The chain recombines TRBV28 with TRBJ1-5; D is undetermined. Trimming took 7 bases from V and 0 from J, leaving 22 bases between them. The CDR3 loop spans 18 amino acids. Germline V gene data show CDR1 as MDHEN and CDR2 as SYDVKM. The CDR3 reads CASTPRVQPRYSNQPQHF. In DNA, the CDR3 is TGTGCCAGCACCCCCCGGGTCCAGCCCCGGTATAGCAATCAGCCCCAGCATTTT. Full variable domain (rest looked up from reference TRBV28 and TRBJ1-5): DVKVTQSSRYLVKRTGEKVFLECVQDMDHENMFWYRQDPGLGLRLIYFSYDVKMKEKGDIPEGYSVSREKKERFSLILESASTNQTSMYLCASTPRVQPRYSNQPQHFGDGTRLSIL.

This chain uses TRBV6-1 with TRBJ2-7; tentatively, D is TRBD1 (6 bases). The CDR3 is made up of 16 amino acids. Trimming shortened V by 4 bases and J by 5 bases, and 21 bases separated the two germline ends. Germline-derived CDR1 and CDR2 are MNHNS and SASEGT. The CDR3 nucleotides read TGTGCCAGCAGTGGGGGGACAACGGGGAGACTGGACGAGCAGTACTTC. The encoded protein is CASSGGTTGRLDEQYF.